The clone carrying this TCR beta chain was recorded many times. Its target is unknown. The data are from a study of T cells in Graves' hyperthyroidism and ophthalmopathy. About the research overall: Peripheral blood was acquired at first diagnosis, ahead of any therapy whatsoever.

Trimming removed 6 bases from V and 9 bases from J; junction bases left unmatched: 5. Germline V CDR1 and CDR2: MDHEN, SYDVKM. The CDR3 has 13 residues. Study conclusions and caveats: In the blood, most expanded thyroid clonotypes above 0.001 appeared as well. Ophthalmopathy, which appeared later, was predicted by the model a median roughly 6.5 months before onset.

Amplification of TCR beta CDR3 regions was performed using RNA transcripts as template. Carried out on the TCR CDR3, a first-round RT-PCR used the HTBI primer set. TCRdb reprocessed the multiplex PCR reads via MiXCR and lists one record per CDR3 protein. The sample yields about 300,000 distinct CDR3 sequences, 20% to 25% seen once. The chain uses TRBV28 and TRBJ2-7, with TRBD2 matching over 13 bases. The sample comprised blood. The sequence was obtained from a man aged 40-50 years with Graves' hyperthyroidism that later progressed to Graves' ophthalmopathy. CDR3 sequence (DNA): TGTGCCAGCAGCAGGACTAGCGGGAGTCCGCAGTACTTC. Translated: CASSRTSGSPQYF.